This entry features one T cell receptor (beta chain) sequence. The table lists this clone with a few counts. Its antigen is still unknown. Base-call qualities are not available, and no considerably larger clone is one nucleotide away. These data belong to a study of sequential checkpoint blockade in melanoma (dated by TCRdb to about 2019). General notes on the study: Patients were assigned by 1:1 randomization to either first-line nivolumab followed by ipilimumab (arm A) or ipilimumab followed by nivolumab (arm B). Maintenance nivolumab came after both trial sequences.

The immunoSEQ Assay was used to immunosequence TCRbeta CDR3 regions from genomic DNA. Before high-throughput sequencing, the genomic DNA was amplified using bias-controlled multiplex PCR. From the authors' description of their analysis: To quantify the absolute abundance of each unique TCRbeta CDR3 region, the sequences were collapsed and filtered. Clonality, defined as 1 minus Pielou's evenness, was calculated using only productive rearrangements. A previously published method was used to identify clones whose frequencies were significantly greater in on-treatment samples than in baseline samples. TCRdb took this table from immuneACCESS and kept in-frame rearrangements with V and J called. Such tables lack part of the clones; where checked against another copy, unresolved V genes explain under half of the gap, and the rest is unexplained. The V and J calls and the clone size are those of that table, but D and trimming were determined from the DNA. Across this sample there are some 35,000 clones, with around nine tenths seen only once. The biggest ten clones account for around an eighth of the sample.

Read against the paper, the sample's treatment or condition label means: randomized to nivolumab then ipilimumab (arm A) or the reverse (arm B). Prior DNA-damaging chemotherapy had not been received by any trial patient. A FACS Aria II flow cytometer was used to sort live CD3+CD8+ cells that were negative for CD19 and CD56 from thawed PBMCs. The samples were obtained from melanoma patients enrolled in CheckMate 064, an open-label, randomized phase II trial testing sequential checkpoint blockade. Peripheral blood mononuclear cells were collected by leukapheresis, purified with Ficoll-Paque, and frozen in human serum with approximately 10% DMSO. Immediately after sorting, the purity of sorted blood CD3+CD8+ cells was verified to be >95%, after which DNA was extracted. Clipping removes 2 bases from V and 10 bases from J, with 7 as the unmatched junction base count. The CDR3, cysteine through phenylalanine, is 13 amino acids long. The only DNA kept is the CDR3, 39 bases in frame from the first base. Based on the germline V gene, the CDR1 and CDR2 sequences are SGHDN and FVKESK.

The paper's findings and limits, for the study overall: Validation of the response-prediction model combining TCR metrics and mutation burden is needed in larger, independent patient cohorts.

Here the chain combines TRBV14 and TRBJ2-5; 7 junctional bases match TRBD2. The source material was CD8+ T cells sorted from blood (inferred from file names), sampled from a patient given nivolumab and ipilimumab in sequence. The clonotype was recovered from a human donor with melanoma. The DNA sequence is TGTGCCAGCAGCCAAAGCCCCGGGGGGTACCAGTACTTC. The translation is CASSQSPGGYQYF.